Sequencing of this T cell receptor (beta chain) was carried out in a study of OX40 agonist ivuxolimab in advanced cancers. Concerning this clone itself: Its matching antigen is unknown.

Here immunoSEQ multiplex PCR was the method, and the copy in TCRdb shows in-frame clones only, minus some. The repertoire holds some 37,000 clones, around 77% seen once, with roughly a fifth in the top ten. Findings of the study overall: Within 6 weeks, CD4+ and CD8+ blood T cells expanded clonally at 0.1 to 3.0 mg/kg.

The V and J ends lost 4 bases and 4 bases, in that order; junction bases with no gene match: 10. Germline V CDR1 and CDR2: SEHNR, FQNEAQ (reference sequence). The CDR3 loop spans 15 amino acids. The sequence was obtained from an adult with an advanced solid tumor such as melanoma, head and neck, liver or kidney cancer. This chain joins TRBV7-9 and TRBJ2-7; the match to TRBD1 covers 7 bases. Here the sequenced sample was CD4+ or CD8+ T cells sorted from blood, taken in a trial of the OX40 agonist ivuxolimab. This chain's CDR3 is CASSSDRQRVYEQYF. The DNA for the CDR3 is TGTGCCAGCAGCTCGGACAGGCAAAGGGTTTACGAGCAGTACTTC.